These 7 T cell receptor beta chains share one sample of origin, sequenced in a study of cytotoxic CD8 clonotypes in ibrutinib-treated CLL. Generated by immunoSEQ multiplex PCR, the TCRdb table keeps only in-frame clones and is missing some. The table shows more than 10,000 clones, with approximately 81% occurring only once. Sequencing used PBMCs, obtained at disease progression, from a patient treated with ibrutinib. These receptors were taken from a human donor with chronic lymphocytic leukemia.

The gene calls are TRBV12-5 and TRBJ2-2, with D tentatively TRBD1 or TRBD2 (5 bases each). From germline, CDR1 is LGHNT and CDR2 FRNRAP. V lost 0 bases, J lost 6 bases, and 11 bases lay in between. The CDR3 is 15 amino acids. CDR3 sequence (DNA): TGTGCTAGTGGTTTGGTAGGGACCGGGGCCGGGGAGCTGTTTTTT. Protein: CASGLVGTGAGELFF.

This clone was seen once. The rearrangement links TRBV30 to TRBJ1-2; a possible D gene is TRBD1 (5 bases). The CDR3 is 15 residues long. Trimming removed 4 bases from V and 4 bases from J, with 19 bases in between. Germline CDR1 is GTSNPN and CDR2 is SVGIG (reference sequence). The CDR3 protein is CAWIHGGTALYGYTF. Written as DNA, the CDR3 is TGTGCCTGGATCCACGGGGGAACGGCCCTCTATGGCTACACCTTC.

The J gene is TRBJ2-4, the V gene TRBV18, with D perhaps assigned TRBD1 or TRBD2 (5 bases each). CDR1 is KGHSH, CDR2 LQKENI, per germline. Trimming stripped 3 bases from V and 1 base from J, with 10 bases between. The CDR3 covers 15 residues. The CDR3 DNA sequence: TGTGCCAGCTCACCCTCGGGGCTCGCCAAAAACATTCAGTACTTC. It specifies CASSPSGLAKNIQYF.

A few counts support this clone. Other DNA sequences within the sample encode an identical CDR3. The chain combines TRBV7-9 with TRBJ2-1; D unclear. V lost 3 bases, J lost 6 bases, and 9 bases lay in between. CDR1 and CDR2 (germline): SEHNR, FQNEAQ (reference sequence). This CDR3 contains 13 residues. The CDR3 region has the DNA TGTGCCAGCAGCTTCGGACGCAGCAATGAGCAGTTCTTC. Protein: CASSFGRSNEQFF.

CDR3: CASSPGGSGAYNEQFF. Here the CDR3 DNA reads TGTGCCAGCAGCCCAGGGGGCAGCGGGGCCTACAATGAGCAGTTCTTC. The V gene is TRBV4-2, the J gene TRBJ2-1; D is possibly TRBD1 (8 bases). The CDR3 runs to 16 residues. Trimming took off 4 bases at V and 2 bases at J, with 15 bases between the two ends. Germline CDR1 reads LGHNA; CDR2 reads YNFKEQ.

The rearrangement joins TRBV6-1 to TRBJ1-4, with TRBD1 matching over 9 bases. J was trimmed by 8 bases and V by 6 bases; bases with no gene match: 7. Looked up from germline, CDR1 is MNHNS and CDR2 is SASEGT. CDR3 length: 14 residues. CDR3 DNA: TGTGCCAGCAGCCCCGGGACAGGGCCAGAAAAACTGTTTTTT. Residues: CASSPGTGPEKLFF.

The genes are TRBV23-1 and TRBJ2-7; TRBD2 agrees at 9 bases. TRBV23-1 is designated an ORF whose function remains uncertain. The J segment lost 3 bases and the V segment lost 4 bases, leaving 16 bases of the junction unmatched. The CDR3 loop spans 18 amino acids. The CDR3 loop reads CASSLDPIKREARYEQYF. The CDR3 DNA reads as TGCGCCAGCAGTCTCGATCCGATTAAGCGGGAGGCCCGCTACGAGCAGTACTTC.